This T cell receptor (beta chain) emerged from a study of shared T cell receptors in the human thymus. This table comes from immunoSEQ multiplex PCR, and its TCRdb copy is limited to in-frame clones, with some not included. Of 720,000 or so clones in the sample, 70% to 90% were seen once. V trimming: 0 bases; J trimming: 2 bases; junction bases outside the gene matches: 8. This CDR3 spans 18 amino acids. Germline CDR1 and CDR2: MGHDK and SYGVNS. This same sample was also part of a study on human thymus T cells. That work contributes: Resections that were taken during corrective heart surgery supplied the thymus tissue. Biased V and J segment usage appeared in thymus and peripheral blood. A high degree of thymic repertoire overlap among unrelated individuals was reported in related research.

This TCR was sampled from a girl under two years old with a congenital heart defect. The rearrangement joins TRBV25-1 to TRBJ1-2; 11 bases are a match to TRBD1. Sequenced material: thymocytes. This CDR3 is CASSEYIPGQGVNYGYTF. CDR3 coding DNA: TGTGCCAGCAGTGAATATATTCCGGGACAGGGGGTGAACTATGGCTACACCTTC.